A selection of T cell receptor beta chains follows, all from one sample in a study of blood T cell repertoires in COVID-19. TCRdb's copy holds only in-frame clones and misses some; the assay was immunoSEQ multiplex PCR. This table has tens of thousands of clones, approximately 90% appearing once. Sequencing was carried out using peripheral blood. The receptors derive from a woman aged 60-75 years with active COVID-19. Both conserved end residues are part of each CDR3. D genes are given only for firm matches. Only some rows state a clone size, as once, few, many or a class for expanded clones.

cdr3_aa,cdr3_nt,j_call,d_call,v_call,clone_size
CASSQGLAVTDTQYF,TGTGCCAGCAGCCAAGGACTAGCGGTAACAGATACGCAGTATTTT,TRBJ2-3,TRBD2,TRBV7-2,NA
CASSQKGGPSGNTIYF,TGTGCCAGCTCACAAAAAGGGGGCCCCTCTGGAAACACCATATATTTT,TRBJ1-3,TRBD1,TRBV18,NA
CASRTSGSDEQYF,TGCGCCAGCAGGACTAGCGGGAGTGACGAGCAGTACTTC,TRBJ2-7,TRBD2,TRBV10-2,NA
CASSPGASGNTDTQYF,TGTGCCAGCAGCCCTGGGGCTAGCGGGAACACAGATACGCAGTATTTT,TRBJ2-3,TRBD2,TRBV7-8,NA
CASSFTSGITDTQYF,TGCGCCAGCAGCTTTACTAGCGGGATAACAGATACGCAGTATTTT,TRBJ2-3,TRBD2,TRBV5-1,NA
CAWTKGGILATNEKLFF,TGTGCCTGGACGAAGGGGGGGATCCTTGCAACTAATGAAAAACTGTTTTTT,TRBJ1-4,NA,TRBV30,NA
CASSLYRVGNQPQHF,TGTGCCAGCAGTTTATACAGGGTTGGCAATCAGCCCCAGCATTTT,TRBJ1-5,NA,TRBV27,NA
CASSLGTGVSTDTQYF,TGTGCCAGCAGTTTAGGGACAGGGGTTAGCACAGATACGCAGTATTTT,TRBJ2-3,TRBD1,TRBV6-5,NA
CASSRNRQGGELFF,TGTGCCAGCAGCCGGAACAGACAGGGAGGGGAGCTGTTTTTT,TRBJ2-2,TRBD1,TRBV7-7,NA
CASSLNRGTQETQYF,TGCGCCAGCAGCCTTAACAGGGGGACGCAAGAGACCCAGTACTTC,TRBJ2-5,TRBD1,TRBV5-1,once